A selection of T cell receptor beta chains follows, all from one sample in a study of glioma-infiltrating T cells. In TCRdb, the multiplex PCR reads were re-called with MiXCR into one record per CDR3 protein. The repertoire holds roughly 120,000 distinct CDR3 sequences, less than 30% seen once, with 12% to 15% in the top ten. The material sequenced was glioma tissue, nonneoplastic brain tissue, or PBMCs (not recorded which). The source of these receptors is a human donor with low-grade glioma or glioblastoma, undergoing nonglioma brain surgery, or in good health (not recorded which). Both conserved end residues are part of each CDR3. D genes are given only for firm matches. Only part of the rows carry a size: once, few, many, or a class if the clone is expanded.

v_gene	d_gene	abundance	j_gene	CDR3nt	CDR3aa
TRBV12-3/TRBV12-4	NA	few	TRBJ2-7	TGTGCCAGCAGCCCGTCTCAAACCGAGCAGTACTTC	CASSPSQTEQYF
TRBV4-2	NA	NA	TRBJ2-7	TGTGCCAGCGGCCAAGTTGGGGGCTACGAGCAGTACTTC	CASGQVGGYEQYF
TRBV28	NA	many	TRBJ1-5	TGTGCCAGCAGTTTGGGGCAGGGGCCGCCCCAGCATTTT	CASSLGQGPPQHF
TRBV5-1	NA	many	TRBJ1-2	TGCGCCAGCAGCCAGGCCCTAGAGGCGAGCTATGGCTACACCTTC	CASSQALEASYGYTF
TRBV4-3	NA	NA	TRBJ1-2	TGCGCCAGCAGACAACAACCGGTACAGGTTAACTATGGCTACACCTTC	CASRQQPVQVNYGYTF
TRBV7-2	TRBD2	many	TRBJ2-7	TGTGCCAGCAGCTTAGTTTTGGGCGGGGGGAACTACGAGCAGTACTTC	CASSLVLGGGNYEQYF
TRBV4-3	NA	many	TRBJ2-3	TGCGCCAGCAGCCCACTCCCGCTTCCAGGGCCAGATACGCAGTATTTT	CASSPLPLPGPDTQYF
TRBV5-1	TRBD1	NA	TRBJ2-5	TGCGCCAGCAGCTTGCGCAGGGGGCAACGAGAGACCCAGTACTTC	CASSLRRGQRETQYF
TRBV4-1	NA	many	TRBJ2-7	TGCGCCAGCAGCCAAGCGGAACAAAATTACGAGCAGTACTTC	CASSQAEQNYEQYF
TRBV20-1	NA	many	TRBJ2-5	TGCAGTGCCCGCCGGGACGAAAGAGAGACCCAGTACTTC	CSARRDERETQYF
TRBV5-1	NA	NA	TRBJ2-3	TGCGCCAGCAGCTTAATAGCGGAGGCAGATACGCAGTATTTT	CASSLIAEADTQYF
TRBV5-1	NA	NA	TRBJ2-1	TGCGCCAGCTCATCGGACGCGTACGAGCAGTTCTTC	CASSSDAYEQFF
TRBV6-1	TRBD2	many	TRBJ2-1	TGTGCCAGCAGTGTGGGACTAGCGGCTAGCTCCTACAATGAGCAGTTCTTC	CASSVGLAASSYNEQFF
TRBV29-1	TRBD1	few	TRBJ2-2	TGCACCGCGCCAGGGGGCCCGAACACCGGGGAGCTGTTTTTT	CTAPGGPNTGELFF
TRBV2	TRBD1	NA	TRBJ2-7	TGTGCCAGCAGTGAAGGTGGGACAGGGGGCTACGAGCAGTACTTC	CASSEGGTGGYEQYF
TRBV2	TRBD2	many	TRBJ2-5	TGTGCCAGCAGTGAAGGACTAGCGAAAGAGACCCAGTACTTC	CASSEGLAKETQYF
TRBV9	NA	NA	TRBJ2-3	TGTGCCAGCAGCGTAGCCGGATGGGGACCCGGGACTCGCACAGATACGCAGTATTTT	CASSVAGWGPGTRTDTQYF